One sample yielded the 4 T cell receptor beta chains listed below, sequenced in a study of blood T cell repertoires in COVID-19. Method: immunoSEQ multiplex PCR; TCRdb's copy keeps in-frame clones and lacks some. The sample has hundreds of thousands of clones, roughly 87% seen once. Specimen: peripheral blood. These receptors originate from a woman between 18 and 30 years old who had recovered from COVID-19.

This clone has a handful of counts. The chain is built from TRBV6-2 or TRBV6-3 and TRBJ1-6; no firm D call. Germline V gene data show CDR1 as MNHEY and CDR2 as SVGEGT. V was pared by 2 bases and J by 0 bases, with 20 bases between. The CDR3 runs to 20 residues. In nucleotides, the CDR3 is TGTGCCAGCAGTTACGATAGAGGACTGTCGACGAGCTCCTATAATTCACCCCTCCACTTT. This sequence encodes CASSYDRGLSTSSYNSPLHF.

The gene calls are TRBV9 and TRBJ2-6; TRBD1 might be the D (5 bases). This CDR3 is built from 16 residues. Germline V gene lookup returns CDR1 SGDLS and CDR2 YYNGEE. Between the trimmed V and J ends, which lost 4 bases and 0 bases, there was a span of 11 bases. In nucleotides, the CDR3 is TGTGCCAGCAGCCCACAAGGGGTCTCTGGGGCCAACGTCCTGACTTTC. Its translation: CASSPQGVSGANVLTF.

The CDR3, as DNA: TGTGCCACCAGCAGGGGACACCCTAACTATGGCTACACCTTC. The encoded protein is CATSRGHPNYGYTF. The chain joins TRBV15 to TRBJ1-2, with D perhaps matching TRBD1 (6 bases). CDR1 is LNHNV and CDR2 is YYDKDF in the germline V gene (reference sequence). The CDR3 length is 14 residues. V lost 3 bases, J lost 0 bases, and 8 bases lay in between. Complete variable domain (other parts from reference TRBV15 and TRBJ1-2): DAMVIQNPRYQVTQFGKPVTLSCSQTLNHNVMYWYQQKSSQAPKLLFHYYDKDFNNEADTPDNFQSRRPNTSFCFLDIRSPGLGDTAMYLCATSRGHPNYGYTFGSGTRLTVV.

The V call is TRBV29-1, the J call TRBJ1-1; no reliable D call. V lost 6 bases, J lost 4 bases, and 15 bases lay in between. The length of the CDR3 is 13 residues. CDR1 is SQVTM, CDR2 ANQGSEA, per germline. The CDR3 loop reads CSVEGRVRTEAFF. CDR3 nucleotides: TGCAGCGTCGAGGGTAGGGTTCGCACTGAAGCTTTCTTT.